This TCR beta chain was sequenced in a study of blood T cell repertoires in COVID-19. Study information: Researchers got acute and convalescent COVID-19 samples from the United States, Italy and Spain. The cDNA or gDNA used as material had been derived from T cells, B-cell-depleted T cells, or PBMCs.

This clone has more than one count but fewer than ten. Authors' data handling: It was from reference gene primer amplification that nucleated cell counts were estimated. TCRdb keeps only in-frame clones here, not all; method: immunoSEQ multiplex PCR. That table gives V, J and clone size, and the DNA gave D and trimming. Here the sample spans over 35,000 clones, almost 95% being singletons. The TCR was taken from a man aged 50-59 years with active COVID-19. Sequencing was done on a sample of peripheral blood.

The DNA of the CDR3 is TGTGCCAGCAGCCCCTTCCGGGACAGGGGATTCGGGGAGCTGTTTTTT. This sequence encodes CASSPFRDRGFGELFF. The chain carries TRBV3-1 (or the pseudogene TRBV3-2) and TRBJ2-2; 10 nucleotides line up with TRBD1. Germline lookup yields CDR1 LGHDT and CDR2 YNNKEL (reference sequence). Trimming at V came to 4 bases and at J to 7 bases, leaving 9 bases not matched to a gene. The CDR3 extends over 16 amino acids.